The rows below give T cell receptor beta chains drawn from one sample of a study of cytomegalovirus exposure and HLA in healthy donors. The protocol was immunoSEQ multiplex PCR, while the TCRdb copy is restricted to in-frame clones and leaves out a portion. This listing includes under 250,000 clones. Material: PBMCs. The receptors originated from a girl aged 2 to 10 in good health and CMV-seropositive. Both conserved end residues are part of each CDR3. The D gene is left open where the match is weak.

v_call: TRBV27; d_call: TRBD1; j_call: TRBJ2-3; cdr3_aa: CASMTGTDTQYF; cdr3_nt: TGTGCCAGCATGACAGGGACAGATACGCAGTATTTT
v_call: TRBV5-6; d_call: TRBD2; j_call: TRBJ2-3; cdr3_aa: CASSLGTAGDLEYF; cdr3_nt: TGTGCCAGCAGCTTGGGAACAGCGGGGGATCTTGAGTATTTT
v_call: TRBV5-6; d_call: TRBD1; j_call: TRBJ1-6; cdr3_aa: CASSLGGTGVNSPLHF; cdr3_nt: TGTGCCAGCAGCTTGGGTGGGACAGGGGTGAATTCACCCCTCCACTTT
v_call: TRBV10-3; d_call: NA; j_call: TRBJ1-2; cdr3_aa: CAVFAVLLNNYGYTF; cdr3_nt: TGTGCCGTCTTTGCGGTACTATTGAATAACTATGGCTACACCTTC
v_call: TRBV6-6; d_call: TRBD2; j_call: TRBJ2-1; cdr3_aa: CASSYSGLTGEQFF; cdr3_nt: TGTGCCAGCAGTTACTCGGGACTAACGGGTGAGCAGTTCTTC
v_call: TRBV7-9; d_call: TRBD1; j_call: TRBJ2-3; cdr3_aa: CASSLNLGQGAADTQYF; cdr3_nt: TGTGCCAGCAGCCTCAACCTGGGACAGGGGGCCGCAGATACGCAGTATTTT
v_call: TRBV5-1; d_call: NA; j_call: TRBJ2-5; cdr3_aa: CASNPSVGQETQYF; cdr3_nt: TGCGCCAGCAATCCTAGTGTTGGGCAAGAGACCCAGTACTTC
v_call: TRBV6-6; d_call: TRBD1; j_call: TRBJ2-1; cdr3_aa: CASSYLTGGSYNEQFF; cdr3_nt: TGTGCCAGCAGTTACTTAACAGGGGGCTCCTACAATGAGCAGTTCTTC
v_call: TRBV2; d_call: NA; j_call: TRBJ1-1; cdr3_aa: CATPQGNTEAFF; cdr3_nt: TGTGCCACCCCTCAGGGGAACACTGAAGCTTTCTTT
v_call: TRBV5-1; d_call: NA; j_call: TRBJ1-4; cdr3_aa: CASSLAAGLGEKLFF; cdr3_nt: TGCGCCAGCAGCTTGGCCGCGGGGCTTGGGGAAAAACTGTTTTTT
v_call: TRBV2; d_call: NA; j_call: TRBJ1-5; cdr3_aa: CASEGDGSNQPQHF; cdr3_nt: TGTGCCAGCGAAGGGGATGGTAGCAATCAGCCCCAGCATTTT
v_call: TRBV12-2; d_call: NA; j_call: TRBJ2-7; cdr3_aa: CASRLGFRGQYF; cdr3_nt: TGTGCAAGTCGCTTAGGCTTCCGGGGGCAGTACTTC
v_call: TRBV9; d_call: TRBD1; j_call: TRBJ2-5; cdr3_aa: CASSPRTGEETQYF; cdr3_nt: TGTGCCAGCAGCCCTCGGACAGGGGAAGAGACCCAGTACTTC
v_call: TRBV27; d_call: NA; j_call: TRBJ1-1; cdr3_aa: CASIRLKAGENTEAFF; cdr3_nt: TGTGCCAGCATACGATTGAAGGCAGGGGAAAACACTGAAGCTTTCTTT
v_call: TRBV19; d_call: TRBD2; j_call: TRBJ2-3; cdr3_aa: CASSNLGLAGHTDTQYF; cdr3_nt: TGTGCCAGTAGTAACCTCGGACTAGCGGGACACACAGATACGCAGTATTTT
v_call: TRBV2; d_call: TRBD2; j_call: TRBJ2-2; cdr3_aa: CASSVVAGVAGELFF; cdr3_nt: TGTGCCAGCAGTGTCGTAGCGGGAGTCGCCGGGGAGCTGTTTTTT
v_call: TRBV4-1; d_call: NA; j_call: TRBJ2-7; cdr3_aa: CASSQAQGPITEQYF; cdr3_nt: TGCGCCAGCAGCCAAGCTCAGGGCCCTATTACGGAGCAGTACTTC
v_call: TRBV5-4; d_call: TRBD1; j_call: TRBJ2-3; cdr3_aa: CASSFDRAKATDTQYF; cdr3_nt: TGTGCCAGCAGCTTCGACAGGGCCAAAGCCACAGATACGCAGTATTTT
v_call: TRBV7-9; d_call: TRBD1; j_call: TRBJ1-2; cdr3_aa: CASSLTGGAAGYTF; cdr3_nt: TGTGCCAGCAGCTTAACAGGGGGCGCAGCGGGCTACACCTTC
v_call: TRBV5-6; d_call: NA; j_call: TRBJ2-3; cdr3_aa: CASSFGASLTDTQYF; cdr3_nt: TGTGCCAGCAGCTTTGGGGCCAGTCTCACAGATACGCAGTATTTT
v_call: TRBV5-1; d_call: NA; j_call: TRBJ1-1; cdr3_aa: CASSSGGAPNTEAFF; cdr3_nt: TGCGCCAGCAGCTCCGGAGGGGCTCCGAACACTGAAGCTTTCTTT
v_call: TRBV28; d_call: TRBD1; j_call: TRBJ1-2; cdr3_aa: CASSLGQGTIYGYTF; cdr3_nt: TGTGCCAGCAGTCTCGGACAGGGTACCATTTATGGCTACACCTTC
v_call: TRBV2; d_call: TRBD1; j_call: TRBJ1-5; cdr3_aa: CASSVETGGQPQHF; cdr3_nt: TGTGCCAGCAGTGTAGAAACAGGGGGCCAGCCCCAGCATTTT
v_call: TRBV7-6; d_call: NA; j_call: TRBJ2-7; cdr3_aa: CASSGGSSYEQYF; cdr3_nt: TGTGCCAGTTCGGGGGGCAGCTCCTACGAGCAGTACTTC
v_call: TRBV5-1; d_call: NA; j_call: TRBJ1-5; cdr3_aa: CASSLAGQEGSTQHF; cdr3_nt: TGCGCCAGCAGCTTGGCTGGGCAGGAAGGATCCACCCAGCATTTT
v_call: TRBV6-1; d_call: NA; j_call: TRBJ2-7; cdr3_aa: CASRQVGYEQYF; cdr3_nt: TGTGCCAGCCGGCAGGTGGGCTACGAGCAGTACTTC
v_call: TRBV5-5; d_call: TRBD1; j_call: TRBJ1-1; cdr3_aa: CASSLNRDRAVVFF; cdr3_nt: TGTGCCAGCAGCTTAAACAGGGACAGGGCTGTAGTTTTCTTT
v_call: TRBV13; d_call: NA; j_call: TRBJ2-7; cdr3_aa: CASSSIPYEQYF; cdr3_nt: TGTGCCAGCAGCTCTATCCCCTACGAGCAGTACTTC
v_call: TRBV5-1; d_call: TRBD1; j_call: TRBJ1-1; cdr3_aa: CASSKTGGLNTEAFF; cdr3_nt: TGCGCCAGCAGCAAAACAGGGGGCTTGAACACTGAAGCTTTCTTT
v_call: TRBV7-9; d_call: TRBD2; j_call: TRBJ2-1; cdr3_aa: CASSLGGTSGLDEQFF; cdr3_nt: TGTGCCAGCAGCTTAGGAGGGACTAGCGGGTTAGATGAGCAGTTCTTC
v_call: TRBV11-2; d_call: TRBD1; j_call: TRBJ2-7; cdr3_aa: CASSFQGADAQYF; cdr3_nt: TGTGCCAGCAGCTTTCAGGGGGCCGACGCGCAGTACTTC
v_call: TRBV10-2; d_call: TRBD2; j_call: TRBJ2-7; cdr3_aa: CASRGRTSRILEQYF; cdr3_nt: TGCGCCAGCAGGGGTCGGACTAGCCGTATCCTCGAGCAGTACTTC
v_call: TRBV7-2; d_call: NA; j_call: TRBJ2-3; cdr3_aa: CASSSINPSTDTQYF; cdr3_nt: TGTGCCAGCAGCTCCATTAACCCCAGTACAGATACGCAGTATTTT
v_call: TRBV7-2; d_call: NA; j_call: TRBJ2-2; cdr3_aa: CASSRVVAGELFF; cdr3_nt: TGTGCCAGCAGCAGAGTTGTTGCCGGGGAGCTGTTTTTT
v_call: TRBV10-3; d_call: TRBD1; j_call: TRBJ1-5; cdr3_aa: CAISGSGQGSPQHF; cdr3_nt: TGTGCCATCAGTGGGTCGGGACAGGGGTCGCCCCAGCATTTT
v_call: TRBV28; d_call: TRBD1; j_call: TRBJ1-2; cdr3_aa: CASSRTGSYGYTF; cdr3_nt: TGTGCCAGCAGCCGGACAGGTTCCTATGGCTACACCTTC
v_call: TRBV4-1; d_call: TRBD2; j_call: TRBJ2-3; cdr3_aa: CASRAGDSTDTQYF; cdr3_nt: TGCGCCAGCCGAGCGGGAGATAGCACAGATACGCAGTATTTT
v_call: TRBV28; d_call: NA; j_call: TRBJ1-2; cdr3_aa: CAGSIQGNYGYTF; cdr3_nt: TGTGCCGGCAGCATTCAGGGAAACTATGGCTACACCTTC